This T cell receptor (beta chain) was recorded in a study of Graves' ophthalmopathy and Graves' hyperthyroidism. Pregnant or lactating patients and those with other autoimmune diseases or uncontrolled infections were excluded. The ends were cut back, 6 bases at V and 4 bases at J, with 12 bases in the middle. The germline V gene encodes CDR1 SNHLY and CDR2 FYNNEI. This CDR3 has 13 amino acids. RNA transcripts provided the template for amplifying TCR beta CDR3 regions. RT-PCR was first run with HTBI primers, then multiplex PCR in a second round. Each CDR3 protein gets one entry after TCRdb re-called the multiplex PCR reads with MiXCR. This sample has 600,000 to 950,000 distinct CDR3 sequences, with about 44% found just once. This clonotype was detected many times. Antigen unknown. Study-wide findings and caveats: Discrimination between ophthalmopathy and stable hyperthyroidism by a 13-signature model showed 87.88% sensitivity and over 70% specificity. Detected in blood as well were most expanded thyroid clonotypes with frequency above 0.001.

The receptor's source is an adult man with Graves' ophthalmopathy. This rearrangement joins TRBV2 to TRBJ1-2; no definite D call. Sequencing was done on a sample of peripheral blood. The DNA of the CDR3 is TGTGCCAGCAGGAGAGGTCAGGCCTATGGCTACACCTTC. Encoded protein: CASRRGQAYGYTF.